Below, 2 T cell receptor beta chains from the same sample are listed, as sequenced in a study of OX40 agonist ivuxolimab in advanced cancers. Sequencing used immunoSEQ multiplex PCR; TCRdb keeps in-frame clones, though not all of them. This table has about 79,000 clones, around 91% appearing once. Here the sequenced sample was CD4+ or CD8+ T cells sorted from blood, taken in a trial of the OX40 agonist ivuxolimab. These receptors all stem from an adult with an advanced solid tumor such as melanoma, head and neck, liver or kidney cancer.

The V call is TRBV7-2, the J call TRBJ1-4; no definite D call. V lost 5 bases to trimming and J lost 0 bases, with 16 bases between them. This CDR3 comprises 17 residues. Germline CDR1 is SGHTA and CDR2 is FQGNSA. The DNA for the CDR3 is TGTGCCAGCAGCCTCCGGGGTTCCTTCTCAACTAATGAAAAACTGTTTTTT. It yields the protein CASSLRGSFSTNEKLFF.

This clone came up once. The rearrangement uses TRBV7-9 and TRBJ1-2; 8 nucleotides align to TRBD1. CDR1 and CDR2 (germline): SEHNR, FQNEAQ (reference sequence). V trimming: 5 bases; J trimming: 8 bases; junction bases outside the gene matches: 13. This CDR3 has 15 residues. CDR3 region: CASSPNTDRARGYTF. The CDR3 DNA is TGTGCCAGCAGCCCCAATACGGACAGGGCCCGAGGCTACACCTTC. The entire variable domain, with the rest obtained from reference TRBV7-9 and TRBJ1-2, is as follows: DTGVSQNPRHKITKRGQNVTFRCDPISEHNRLYWYRQTLGQGPEFLTYFQNEAQLEKSRLLSDRFSAERPKGSFSTLEIQRTEQGDSAMYLCASSPNTDRARGYTFGSGTRLTVV.